Sequencing of this T cell receptor (beta chain) was carried out in a study of shared clonotypes between healthy human individuals. About the research overall: Three plates each covered CD4 naive and memory; CD8 naive two, CD8 memory one.

The CDR3 is made up of 14 amino acids. J lost 3 bases, V lost 5 bases, and 4 bases had no gene match. Germline CDR1 and CDR2: PRHDT and FYEKMQ (reference sequence). Profiled with immunoSEQ multiplex PCR; TCRdb holds only in-frame clones, not every one. The table has 450,000 to 700,000 clones, over 95% seen once. Terminally differentiated effector memory CD45RA+ cells were left out of the naive CD8 fraction, which was CD45RO-negative and positively selected for CCR7. This rearrangement joins TRBV13 to TRBJ2-1; TRBD2 agrees at 7 bases. The sequence came from a woman aged 25-40 years in good health. The sample consisted of naive CD8+ T cells sorted from blood. The CDR3 DNA reads as TGTGCCAGCAGCCCTAGCGGAAACTACAATGAGCAGTTCTTC. This translates into CASSPSGNYNEQFF.